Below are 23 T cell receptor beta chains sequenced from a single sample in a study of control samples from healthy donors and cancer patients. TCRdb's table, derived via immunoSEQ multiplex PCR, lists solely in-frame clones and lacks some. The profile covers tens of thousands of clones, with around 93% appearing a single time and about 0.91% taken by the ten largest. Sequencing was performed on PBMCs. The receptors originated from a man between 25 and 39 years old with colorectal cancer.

The CDR3 coding sequence is TGTGCCAGCAGTCCCCGAGTAGGATCCTACGAGCAGTACGTC. Translated, it gives CASSPRVGSYEQYV. The chain couples TRBV6-5 to TRBJ2-7; D is uncertain. Germline V CDR1 and CDR2: MNHEY, SVGAGI. CDR3 length equals 14 residues. Between the trimmed V and J ends, which lost 5 bases and 1 base, there was a span of 12 bases.

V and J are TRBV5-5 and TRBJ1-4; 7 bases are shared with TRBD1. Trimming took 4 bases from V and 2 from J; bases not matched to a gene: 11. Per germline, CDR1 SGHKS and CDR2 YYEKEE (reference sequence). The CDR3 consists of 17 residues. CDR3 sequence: CASSPGRGPITNEKLFF. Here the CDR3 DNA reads TGTGCCAGCAGCCCCGGGAGGGGGCCGATTACTAATGAAAAACTGTTTTTT.

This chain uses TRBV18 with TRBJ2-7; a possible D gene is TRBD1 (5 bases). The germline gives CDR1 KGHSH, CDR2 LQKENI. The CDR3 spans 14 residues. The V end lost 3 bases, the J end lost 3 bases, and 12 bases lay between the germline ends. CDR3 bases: TGTGCCAGCTCACCTGGGGCCGAGAGCTACGAGCAGTACGTC. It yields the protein CASSPGAESYEQYV.

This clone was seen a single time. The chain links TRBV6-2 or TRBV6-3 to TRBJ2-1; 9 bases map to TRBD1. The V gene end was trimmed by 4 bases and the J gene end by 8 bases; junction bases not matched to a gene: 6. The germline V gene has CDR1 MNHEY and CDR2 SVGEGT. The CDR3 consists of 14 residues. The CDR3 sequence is CASSSGQGWDEQFF. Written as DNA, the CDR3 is TGTGCCAGCAGTTCGGGACAGGGATGGGATGAGCAGTTCTTC.

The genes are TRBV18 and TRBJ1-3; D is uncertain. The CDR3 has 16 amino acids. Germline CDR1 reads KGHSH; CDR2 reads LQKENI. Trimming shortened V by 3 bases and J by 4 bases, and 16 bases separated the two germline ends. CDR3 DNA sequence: TGTGCCAGCTCACCTCAGCAGAGCCCCAAGGGAAACACCATATATTTT. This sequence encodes CASSPQQSPKGNTIYF.

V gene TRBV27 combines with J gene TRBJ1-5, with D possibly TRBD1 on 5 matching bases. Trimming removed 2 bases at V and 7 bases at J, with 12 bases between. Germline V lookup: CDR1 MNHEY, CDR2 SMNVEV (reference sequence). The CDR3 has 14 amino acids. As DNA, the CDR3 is TGTGCCAGCAGTTTACAGGGAGACGAGCAGCCCCAGCATTTT. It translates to CASSLQGDEQPQHF.

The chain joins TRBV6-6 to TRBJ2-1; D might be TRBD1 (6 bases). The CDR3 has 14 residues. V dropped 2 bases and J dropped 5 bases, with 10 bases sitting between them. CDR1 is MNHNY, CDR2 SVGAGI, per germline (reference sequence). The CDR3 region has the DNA TGTGCCAGCAGTTACCCACAGGGAAACAATGAGCAGTTCTTC. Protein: CASSYPQGNNEQFF.

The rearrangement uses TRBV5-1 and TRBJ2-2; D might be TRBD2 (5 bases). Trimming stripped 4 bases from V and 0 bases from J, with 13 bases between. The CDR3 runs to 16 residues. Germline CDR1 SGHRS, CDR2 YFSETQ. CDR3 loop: CASSLAGRTNTGELFF. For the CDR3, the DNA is TGCGCCAGCAGCCTGGCGGGCAGGACGAACACCGGGGAGCTGTTTTTT.

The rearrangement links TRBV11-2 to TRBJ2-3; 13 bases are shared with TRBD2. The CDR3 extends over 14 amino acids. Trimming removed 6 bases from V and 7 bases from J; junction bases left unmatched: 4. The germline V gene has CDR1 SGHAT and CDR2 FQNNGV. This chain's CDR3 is CASSSGTSGNTQYF. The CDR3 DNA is TGTGCCAGCAGTTCCGGGACTAGCGGGAATACGCAGTATTTT.

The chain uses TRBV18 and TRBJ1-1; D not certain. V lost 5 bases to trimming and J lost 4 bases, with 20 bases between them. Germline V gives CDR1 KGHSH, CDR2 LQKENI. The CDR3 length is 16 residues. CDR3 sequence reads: CASSSGSLGVITEAFF. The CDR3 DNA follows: TGTGCCAGCTCATCGGGCTCGCTAGGTGTTATCACTGAAGCTTTCTTT.

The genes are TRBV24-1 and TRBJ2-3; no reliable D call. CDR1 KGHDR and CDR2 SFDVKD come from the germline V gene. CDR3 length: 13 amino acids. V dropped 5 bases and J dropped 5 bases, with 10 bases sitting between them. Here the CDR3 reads CATSALGGDTQYF. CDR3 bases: TGTGCCACCAGTGCGCTGGGTGGAGATACGCAGTATTTT.

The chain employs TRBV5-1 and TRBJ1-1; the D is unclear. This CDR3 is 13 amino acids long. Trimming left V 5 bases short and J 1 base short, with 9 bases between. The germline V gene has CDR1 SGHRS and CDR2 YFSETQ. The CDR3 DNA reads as TGCGCCAGCAGTCCCAGAACGAACACTGAAGCTTTCTTT. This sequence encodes CASSPRTNTEAFF. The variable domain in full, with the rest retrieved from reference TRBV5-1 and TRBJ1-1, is KAGVTQTPRYLIKTRGQQVTLSCSPISGHRSVSWYQQTPGQGLQFLFEYFSETQRNKGNFPGRFSGRQFSNSRSEMNVSTLELGDSALYLCASSPRTNTEAFFGQGTRLTVV.

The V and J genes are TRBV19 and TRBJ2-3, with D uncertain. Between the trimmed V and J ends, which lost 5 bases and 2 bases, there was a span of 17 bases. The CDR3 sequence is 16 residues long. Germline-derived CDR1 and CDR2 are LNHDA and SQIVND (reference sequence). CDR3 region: CASSFGSIDSTDTQYF. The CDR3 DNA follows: TGTGCCAGTAGTTTCGGATCCATAGACTCCACAGATACGCAGTATTTT. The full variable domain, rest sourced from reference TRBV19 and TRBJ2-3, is DGGITQSPKYLFRKEGQNVTLSCEQNLNHDAMYWYRQDPGQGLRLIYYSQIVNDFQKGDIAEGYSVSREKKESFPLTVTSAQKNPTAFYLCASSFGSIDSTDTQYFGPGTRLTVL.

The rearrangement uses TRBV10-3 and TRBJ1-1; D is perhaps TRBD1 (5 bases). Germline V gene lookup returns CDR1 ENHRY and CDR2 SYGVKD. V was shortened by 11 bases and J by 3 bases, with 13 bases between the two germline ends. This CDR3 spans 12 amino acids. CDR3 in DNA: TGTGCCGCGGCCAGGGCAGACACTGAAGCTTTCTTT. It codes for CAAARADTEAFF.

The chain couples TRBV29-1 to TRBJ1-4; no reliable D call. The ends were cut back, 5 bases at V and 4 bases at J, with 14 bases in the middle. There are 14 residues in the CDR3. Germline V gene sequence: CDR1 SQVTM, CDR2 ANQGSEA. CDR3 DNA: TGCAGCGTTCGGACTCCTTACGATAATGAAAAACTGTTTTTT. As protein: CSVRTPYDNEKLFF.

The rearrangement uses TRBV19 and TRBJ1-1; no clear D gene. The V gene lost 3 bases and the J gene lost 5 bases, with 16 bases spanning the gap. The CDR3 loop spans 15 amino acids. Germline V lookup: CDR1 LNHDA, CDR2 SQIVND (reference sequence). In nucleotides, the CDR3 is TGTGCCAGTAGTATTAGAGGCAGGCCCCAAACTGAAGCTTTCTTT. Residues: CASSIRGRPQTEAFF.

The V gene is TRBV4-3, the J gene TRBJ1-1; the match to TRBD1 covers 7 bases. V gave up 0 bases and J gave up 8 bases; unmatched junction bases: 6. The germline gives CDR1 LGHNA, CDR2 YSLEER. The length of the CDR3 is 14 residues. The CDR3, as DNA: TGCGCCAGCAGCCAAGATACAGGGGTTCGGGAAGCTTTCTTT. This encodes CASSQDTGVREAFF.

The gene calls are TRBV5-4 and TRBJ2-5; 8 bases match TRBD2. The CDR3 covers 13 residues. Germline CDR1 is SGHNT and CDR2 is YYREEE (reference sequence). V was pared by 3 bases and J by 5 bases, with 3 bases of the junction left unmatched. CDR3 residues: CASSYGGAETQYF. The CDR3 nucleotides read TGTGCCAGCAGCTACGGGGGGGCGGAGACCCAGTACTTC. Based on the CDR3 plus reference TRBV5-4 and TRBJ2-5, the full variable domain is ETGVTQSPTHLIKTRGQQVTLRCSSQSGHNTVSWYQQALGQGPQFIFQYYREEENGRGNFPPRFSGLQFPNYSSELNVNALELDDSALYLCASSYGGAETQYFGPGTRLLVL.

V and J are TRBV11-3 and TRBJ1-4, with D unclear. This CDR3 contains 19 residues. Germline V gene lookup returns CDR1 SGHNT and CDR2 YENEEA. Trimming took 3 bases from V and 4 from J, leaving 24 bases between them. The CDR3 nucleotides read TGTGCCAGCAGCTTGCAATTGCGGACTTATCCTAAAGGTAATGAAAAACTGTTTTTT. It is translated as CASSLQLRTYPKGNEKLFF.

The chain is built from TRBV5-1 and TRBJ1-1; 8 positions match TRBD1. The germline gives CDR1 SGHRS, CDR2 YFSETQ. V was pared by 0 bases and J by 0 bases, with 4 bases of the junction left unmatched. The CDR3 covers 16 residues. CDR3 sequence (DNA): TGCGCCAGCAGCTTGGGACAGGGGTTCTTGAACACTGAAGCTTTCTTT. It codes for CASSLGQGFLNTEAFF.

DNA of the CDR3: TGCGCCAGCAGCCAGGTGCTTAGTGCACAGGGGGAATCTGGAAACACCATATATTTT. It yields the protein CASSQVLSAQGESGNTIYF. The chain couples TRBV4-1 to TRBJ1-3; 8 bases are shared with TRBD1. The CDR3 is made up of 19 amino acids. Germline V gene data show CDR1 as MGHRA and CDR2 as YSYEKL. V lost 3 bases and J lost 1; bases outside the gene matches: 14.

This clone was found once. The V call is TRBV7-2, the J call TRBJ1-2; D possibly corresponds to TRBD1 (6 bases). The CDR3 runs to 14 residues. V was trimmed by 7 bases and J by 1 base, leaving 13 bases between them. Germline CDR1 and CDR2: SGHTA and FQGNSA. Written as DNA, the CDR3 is TGTGCCAGCAAGGTGGGGACAAATAACTATGGCTACACCTTC. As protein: CASKVGTNNYGYTF.

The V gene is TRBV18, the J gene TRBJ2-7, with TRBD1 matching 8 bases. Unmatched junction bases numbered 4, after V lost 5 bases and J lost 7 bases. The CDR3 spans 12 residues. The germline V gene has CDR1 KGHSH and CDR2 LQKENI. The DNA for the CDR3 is TGTGCCAGCTCAGCGACAGGGGATGAGCAGTACTTC. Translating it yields CASSATGDEQYF.